These 6 T cell receptor beta chains originate from one sample sequenced in a study of shared clonotypes between healthy human individuals. The data were produced by immunoSEQ multiplex PCR, yet TCRdb's version contains in-frame clones alone and is incomplete. The sample has around 99,000 clones, 60% to 75% seen once. The specimen sequenced was memory CD8+ T cells sorted from blood. Subset: CD45RO+ cells pooled with CCR7-negative TemRA cells. The receptor source for this set is a man under 40 in good health.

This clone showed up just a few times. The V and J genes are TRBV18 and TRBJ2-3; 8 bases are a match to TRBD2. CDR1 is KGHSH, CDR2 LQKENI, per germline. The CDR3 contains 20 residues. V trimming: 3 bases; J trimming: 2 bases; junction bases outside the gene matches: 19. The CDR3 region is CASSPDMNRLSGSDTDTQYF. DNA for the CDR3: TGTGCCAGCTCACCTGACATGAACCGATTGAGCGGGAGCGACACAGATACGCAGTATTTT.

This chain joins TRBV11-3 and TRBJ1-5; D uncertain. Germline V gene sequence: CDR1 SGHNT, CDR2 YENEEA. The CDR3 contains 16 residues. V was clipped by 5 bases and J by 0 bases, with 14 bases between them. The CDR3 reads CASSTTTVISNQPQHF. CDR3 DNA: TGTGCCAGCAGCACGACGACGGTGATTAGCAATCAGCCCCAGCATTTT. The full variable domain, completed using reference TRBV11-3 and TRBJ1-5, is EAGVVQSPRYKIIEKKQPVAFWCNPISGHNTLYWYLQNLGQGPELLIRYENEEAVDDSQLPKDRFSAERLKGVDSTLKIQPAELGDSAVYLCASSTTTVISNQPQHFGDGTRLSIL.

There are a few counts of this clone. V usage is TRBV27 and J usage is TRBJ1-4; a possible D gene is TRBD1 (6 bases). The CDR3 spans 15 residues. Germline V gene sequence: CDR1 MNHEY, CDR2 SMNVEV (reference sequence). The V gene lost 6 bases and the J gene lost 0 bases, with 11 bases spanning the gap. The CDR3 sequence is CASRDRPATNEKLFF. The CDR3 nucleotides are TGTGCCAGCAGAGACAGGCCGGCAACTAATGAAAAACTGTTTTTT.

This clone was recorded once. This CDR3 is CATRTGGEEKLFF. CDR3 sequence (DNA): TGTGCCACCAGAACTGGGGGGGAGGAAAAACTGTTTTTT. The rearrangement uses TRBV15 and TRBJ1-4; D may be TRBD1 (5 bases). Deletions cut 6 bases from V and 8 bases from J, with 13 bases between. Germline CDR1 and CDR2: LNHNV and YYDKDF (reference sequence). The length of the CDR3 is 13 residues.

The chain carries TRBV19 and TRBJ2-1; 8 bases agree with TRBD2. This CDR3 is 14 amino acids long. Germline V lookup: CDR1 LNHDA, CDR2 SQIVND (reference sequence). J lost 7 bases, V lost 2 bases, and 4 bases had no gene match. CDR3 residues: CASSITLAGNEQFF. In DNA form, the CDR3 reads TGTGCCAGTAGTATAACGCTAGCGGGTAATGAGCAGTTCTTC.

The rearrangement joins TRBV5-1 to TRBJ1-1; D call uncertain. The CDR3 spans 17 residues. The germline V gene has CDR1 SGHRS and CDR2 YFSETQ. The ends were cut back, 3 bases at V and 1 base at J, with 19 bases in the middle. Written as DNA, the CDR3 is TGCGCCAGCAGCTCTGGGCGAGGGCGCTTCGGGAACACTGAAGCTTTCTTT. Its translation: CASSSGRGRFGNTEAFF.